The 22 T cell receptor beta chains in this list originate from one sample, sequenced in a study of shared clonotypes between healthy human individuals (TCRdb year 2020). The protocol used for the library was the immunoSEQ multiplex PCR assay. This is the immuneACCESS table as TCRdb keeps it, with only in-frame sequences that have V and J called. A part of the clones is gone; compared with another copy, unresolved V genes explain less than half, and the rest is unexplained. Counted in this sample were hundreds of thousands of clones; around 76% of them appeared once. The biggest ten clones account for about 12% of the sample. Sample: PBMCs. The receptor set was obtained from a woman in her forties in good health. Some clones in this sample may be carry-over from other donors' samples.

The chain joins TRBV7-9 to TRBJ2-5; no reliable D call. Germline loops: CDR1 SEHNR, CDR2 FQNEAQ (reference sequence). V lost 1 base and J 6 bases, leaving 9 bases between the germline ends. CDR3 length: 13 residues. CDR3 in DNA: TGTGCCAGCAGCTTAGGTACCAGACAGACCCAGTACTTC. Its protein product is CASSLGTRQTQYF.

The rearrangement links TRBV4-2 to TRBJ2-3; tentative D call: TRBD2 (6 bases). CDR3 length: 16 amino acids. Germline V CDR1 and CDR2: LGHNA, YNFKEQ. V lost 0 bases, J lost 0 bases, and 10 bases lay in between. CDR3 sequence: CASSQDFGTSTDTQYF. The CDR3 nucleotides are TGTGCCAGCAGCCAAGATTTCGGGACTAGCACAGATACGCAGTATTTT.

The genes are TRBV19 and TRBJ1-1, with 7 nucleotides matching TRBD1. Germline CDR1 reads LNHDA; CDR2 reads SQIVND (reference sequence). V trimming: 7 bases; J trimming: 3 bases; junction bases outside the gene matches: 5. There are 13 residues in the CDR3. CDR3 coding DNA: TGTGCCAGTACAGACAGGGCCTACACTGAAGCTTTCTTT. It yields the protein CASTDRAYTEAFF.

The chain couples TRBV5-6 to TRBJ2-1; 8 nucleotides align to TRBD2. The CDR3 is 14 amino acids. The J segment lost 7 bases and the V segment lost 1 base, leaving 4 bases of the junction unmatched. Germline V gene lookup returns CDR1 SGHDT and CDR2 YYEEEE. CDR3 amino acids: CASSLQAGANEQFF. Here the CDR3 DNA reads TGTGCCAGCAGCTTGCAAGCGGGAGCGAATGAGCAGTTCTTC.

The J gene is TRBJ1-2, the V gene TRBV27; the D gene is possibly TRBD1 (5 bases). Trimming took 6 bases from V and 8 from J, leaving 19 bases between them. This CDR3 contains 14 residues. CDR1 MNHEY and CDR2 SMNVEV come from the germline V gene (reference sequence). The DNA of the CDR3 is TGTGCCAGCAGACCATTTAGGCAGGGTGGAGGCTACACCTTC. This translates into CASRPFRQGGGYTF.

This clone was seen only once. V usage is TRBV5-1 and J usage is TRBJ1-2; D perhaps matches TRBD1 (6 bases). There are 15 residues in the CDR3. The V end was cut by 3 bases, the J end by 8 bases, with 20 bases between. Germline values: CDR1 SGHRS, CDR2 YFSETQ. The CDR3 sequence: CASSWGAGRRGGYTF. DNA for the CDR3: TGCGCCAGCAGCTGGGGGGCAGGGAGGCGTGGAGGCTACACCTTC.

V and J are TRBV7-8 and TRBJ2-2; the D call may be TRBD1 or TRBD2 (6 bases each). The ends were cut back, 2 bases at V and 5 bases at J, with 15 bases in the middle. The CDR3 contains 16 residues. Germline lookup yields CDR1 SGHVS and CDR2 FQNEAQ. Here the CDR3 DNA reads TGTGCCAGCAGCTTACGACAGGTTGGAGGGACCGGGGAGCTGTTTTTT. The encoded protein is CASSLRQVGGTGELFF.

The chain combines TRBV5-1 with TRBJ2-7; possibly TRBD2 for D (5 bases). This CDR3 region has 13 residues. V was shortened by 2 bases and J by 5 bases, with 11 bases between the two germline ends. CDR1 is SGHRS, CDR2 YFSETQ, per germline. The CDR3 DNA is TGCGCCAGCAGCTTCGAGCCGACTAACGAGCAGTACTTC. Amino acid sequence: CASSFEPTNEQYF.

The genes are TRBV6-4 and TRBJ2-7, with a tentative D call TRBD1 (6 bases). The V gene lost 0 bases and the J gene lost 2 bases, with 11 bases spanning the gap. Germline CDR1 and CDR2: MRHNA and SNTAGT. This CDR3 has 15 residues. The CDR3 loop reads CASSDSDRRAYEQYF. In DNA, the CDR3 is TGTGCCAGCAGTGACTCTGACAGGCGGGCCTACGAGCAGTACTTC.

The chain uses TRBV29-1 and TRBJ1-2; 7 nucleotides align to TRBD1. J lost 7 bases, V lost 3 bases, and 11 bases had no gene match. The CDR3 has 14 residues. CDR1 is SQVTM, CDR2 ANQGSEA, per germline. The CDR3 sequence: CSVDSGQGVGGYTF. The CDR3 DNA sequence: TGCAGCGTTGACTCCGGGCAGGGGGTGGGTGGCTACACCTTC.

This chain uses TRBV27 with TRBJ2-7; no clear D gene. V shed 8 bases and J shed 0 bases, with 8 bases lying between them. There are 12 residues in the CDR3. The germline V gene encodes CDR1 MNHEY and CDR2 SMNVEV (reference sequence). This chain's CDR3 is CASWARSYEQYF. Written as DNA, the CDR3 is TGTGCCAGCTGGGCACGCTCCTACGAGCAGTACTTC.

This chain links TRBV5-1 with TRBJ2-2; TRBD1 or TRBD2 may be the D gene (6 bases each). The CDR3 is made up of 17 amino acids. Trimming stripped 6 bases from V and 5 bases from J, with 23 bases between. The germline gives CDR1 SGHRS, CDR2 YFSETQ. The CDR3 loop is CASTQGMTLGGTGELFF. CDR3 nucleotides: TGCGCCAGCACCCAGGGGATGACTCTCGGAGGGACCGGGGAGCTGTTTTTT. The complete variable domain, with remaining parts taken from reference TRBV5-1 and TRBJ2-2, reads KAGVTQTPRYLIKTRGQQVTLSCSPISGHRSVSWYQQTPGQGLQFLFEYFSETQRNKGNFPGRFSGRQFSNSRSEMNVSTLELGDSALYLCASTQGMTLGGTGELFFGEGSRLTVL.

CDR3 DNA: TGTGCCAGCAGTTTATCTTCCGGGACAGGGGGCAGGGGGGAGCAGTTCTTC. The encoded protein is CASSLSSGTGGRGEQFF. The V gene is TRBV27, the J gene TRBJ2-1; 12 nucleotides line up with TRBD1. The germline CDR1 and CDR2 sequences are MNHEY and SMNVEV (reference sequence). CDR3 size: 17 residues. The J segment lost 10 bases and the V segment lost 0 bases, leaving 10 bases of the junction unmatched.

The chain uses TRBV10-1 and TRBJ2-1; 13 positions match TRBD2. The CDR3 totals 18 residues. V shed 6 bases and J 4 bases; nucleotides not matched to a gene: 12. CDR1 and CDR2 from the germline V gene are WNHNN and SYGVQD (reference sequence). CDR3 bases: TGCGCCAGCAGCGGACTAGCGGGAGTCCCGGTAGGTTACAATGAGCAGTTCTTC. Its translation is CASSGLAGVPVGYNEQFF.

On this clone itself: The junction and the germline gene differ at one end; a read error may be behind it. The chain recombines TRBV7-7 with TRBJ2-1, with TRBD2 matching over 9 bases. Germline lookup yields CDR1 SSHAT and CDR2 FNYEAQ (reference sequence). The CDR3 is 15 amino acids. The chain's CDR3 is CASSSGLAAPSGQFF. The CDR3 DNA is TGTGCTAGCAGCTCGGGACTAGCCGCCCCATCGGGGCAGTTCTTC.

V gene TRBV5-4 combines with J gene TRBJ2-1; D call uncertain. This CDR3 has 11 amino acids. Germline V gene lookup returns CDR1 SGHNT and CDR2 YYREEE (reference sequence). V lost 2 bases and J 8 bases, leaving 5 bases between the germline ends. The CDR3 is CASSFVDEQFF. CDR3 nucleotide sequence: TGTGCCAGCAGCTTCGTGGATGAGCAGTTCTTC.

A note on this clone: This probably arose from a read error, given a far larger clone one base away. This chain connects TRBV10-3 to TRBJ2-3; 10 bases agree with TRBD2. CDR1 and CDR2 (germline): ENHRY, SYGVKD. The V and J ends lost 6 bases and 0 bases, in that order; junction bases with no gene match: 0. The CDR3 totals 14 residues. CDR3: CAIRTSGSTDTQYF. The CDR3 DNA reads TGTGCCATCAGGACTAGCGGGAGCACAGATACGCAGTATTTT.

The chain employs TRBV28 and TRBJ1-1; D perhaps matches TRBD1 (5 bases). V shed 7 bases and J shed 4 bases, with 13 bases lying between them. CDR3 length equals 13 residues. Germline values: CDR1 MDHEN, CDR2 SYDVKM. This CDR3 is CASTRDWGTEAFF. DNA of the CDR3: TGTGCCAGCACCCGGGACTGGGGCACTGAAGCTTTCTTT. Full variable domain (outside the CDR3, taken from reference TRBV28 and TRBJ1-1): DVKVTQSSRYLVKRTGEKVFLECVQDMDHENMFWYRQDPGLGLRLIYFSYDVKMKEKGDIPEGYSVSREKKERFSLILESASTNQTSMYLCASTRDWGTEAFFGQGTRLTVV.

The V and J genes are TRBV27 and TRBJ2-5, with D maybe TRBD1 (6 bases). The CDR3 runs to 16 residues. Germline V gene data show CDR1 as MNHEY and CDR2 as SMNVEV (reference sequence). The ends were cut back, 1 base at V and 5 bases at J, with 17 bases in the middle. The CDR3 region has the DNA TGTGCCAGCAGTTTATATTCCCACAGGGATGGGGAGACCCAGTACTTC. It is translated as CASSLYSHRDGETQYF.

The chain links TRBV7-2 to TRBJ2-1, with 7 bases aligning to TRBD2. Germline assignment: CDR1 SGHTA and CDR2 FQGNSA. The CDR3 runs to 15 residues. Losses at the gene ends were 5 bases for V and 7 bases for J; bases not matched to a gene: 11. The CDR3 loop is CASSPGRADKNEQFF. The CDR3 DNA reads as TGTGCCAGCAGCCCGGGGAGGGCCGACAAAAATGAGCAGTTCTTC.

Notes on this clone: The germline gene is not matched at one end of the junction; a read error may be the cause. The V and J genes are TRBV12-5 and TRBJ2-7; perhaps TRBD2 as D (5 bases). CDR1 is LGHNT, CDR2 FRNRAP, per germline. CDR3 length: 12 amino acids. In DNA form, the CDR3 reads TGTGCTAATGGTTTGGGAGAAAACGAGCAGTACTTC. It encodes CANGLGENEQYF.

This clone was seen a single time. This chain's CDR3 is CASSYGAGYEQYF. Here the CDR3 DNA reads TGTGCCAGCAGTTACGGCGCCGGATACGAGCAGTACTTC. The J gene is TRBJ2-7, the V gene TRBV6-6; no firm D call. Trimming shortened V by 2 bases and J by 4 bases, and 9 bases separated the two germline ends. The CDR3 loop spans 13 amino acids. The germline gives CDR1 MNHNY, CDR2 SVGAGI (reference sequence).